One sample yielded the 2 T cell receptor beta chains listed below, sequenced in a study of Ad26.COV2.S vaccination and SARS-CoV-2 variants. Treatment defined: some 20 received Ad26.COV2.S at low or high dose, single or two shots; a few received placebo; per-sample allocation not given. Sampling was performed 63 days after the first vaccine or placebo injection. Clones were sequenced by immunoSEQ multiplex PCR, and TCRdb holds only the in-frame ones, with some missing. The sample includes about 350,000 clones, less than 90% of them seen just once. Source: peripheral blood, taken in a trial of Ad26.COV2.S vaccine versus placebo. The origin of the receptors is a person between 18 and 65 years old who received the Ad26.COV2.S COVID-19 vaccine or a placebo.

The chain recombines TRBV3-1 (or the pseudogene TRBV3-2) with TRBJ2-2; the match to TRBD2 covers 10 bases. This CDR3 comprises 18 residues. The V segment lost 1 base and the J segment 0 bases; nucleotides outside the gene matches: 5. CDR1 and CDR2 from the germline V gene are LGHDT and YNNKEL (reference sequence). CDR3 in DNA: TGTGCCAGCAGCCAAGTGGGAAGCGGGGGGGCGAACACCGGGGAGCTGTTTTTT. Protein sequence: CASSQVGSGGANTGELFF.

The chain is built from TRBV18 and TRBJ1-2, with 7 nucleotides matching TRBD1. Germline CDR1 is KGHSH and CDR2 is LQKENI. This CDR3 comprises 14 residues. V gave up 3 bases and J gave up 4 bases; unmatched junction bases: 5. The CDR3 loop is CASSPSGQSYGYTF. The CDR3 region has the DNA TGTGCCAGCTCACCCTCGGGACAGAGCTATGGCTACACCTTC.